These 10 T cell receptor beta chains share one sample of origin, sequenced in a study of control samples from healthy donors and cancer patients. The table came from immunoSEQ multiplex PCR; TCRdb's copy has only in-frame clones and leaves some out. The sample includes under 150,000 clones, 92% of them seen just once. Source material: blood. The receptors derive from a man aged 30 to 39 in good health.

This clone was picked up a small number of times. V gene TRBV6-1 combines with J gene TRBJ1-2, with D perhaps TRBD1 (5 bases). Trimming stripped 1 base from V and 12 bases from J, with 15 bases between. This CDR3 has 13 residues. CDR1 and CDR2 from the germline V gene are MNHNS and SASEGT. CDR3 coding DNA: TGTGCCAGCAGTGAAGGGTCGGAGGGGCAGGACACCTTC. It specifies CASSEGSEGQDTF.

This chain connects TRBV6-5 to TRBJ2-5, with D perhaps being TRBD1 or TRBD2 (6 bases each). V lost 7 bases and J lost 5, with 20 bases in between. The V gene's germline CDR1 is MNHEY and CDR2 SVGAGI. The CDR3 is 15 amino acids. The CDR3 coding sequence is TGTGCCAGCAATTCGAGGGGGGCGGGACGGGAGACCCAGTACTTC. Amino acids: CASNSRGAGRETQYF.

The chain uses TRBV6-2 or TRBV6-3 and TRBJ2-4; D call uncertain. V was clipped by 2 bases and J by 9 bases, with 8 bases between them. CDR1 and CDR2 (germline): MNHEY, SVGEGT. This CDR3 contains 12 residues. The CDR3 protein is CASSYNSGIQYF. The CDR3 coding sequence is TGTGCCAGCAGTTACAACTCGGGCATTCAGTACTTC.

The rearrangement joins TRBV6-5 to TRBJ2-7; tentative D call: TRBD1 (5 bases). Trimming left V 10 bases short and J 5 bases short, with 18 bases between. Germline CDR1 reads MNHEY; CDR2 reads SVGAGI. CDR3 length: 13 residues. The CDR3 sequence is CATLDRFSDEQYF. The CDR3 DNA follows: TGTGCCACCTTAGACAGATTTTCTGACGAGCAGTACTTC.

This rearrangement joins TRBV5-4 to TRBJ2-1; 8 bases line up with TRBD2. This CDR3 comprises 16 residues. Trimming at V came to 2 bases and at J to 10 bases, leaving 14 bases not matched to a gene. CDR1 and CDR2 (germline): SGHNT, YYREEE (reference sequence). CDR3 nucleotide sequence: TGTGCCAGCAGCTTTCCCGGGACGCGGGAGGCGGGAGAGCAGTTCTTC. This translates into CASSFPGTREAGEQFF.

This clone was seen a handful of times. V usage is TRBV12-3 or TRBV12-4 and J usage is TRBJ1-6, with TRBD1 matching 10 bases. Unmatched junction bases numbered 3, after V lost 6 bases and J lost 10 bases. The CDR3 loop spans 13 amino acids. The CDR3 DNA is TGTGCCAGCAGCCCGGGACAGGGGTCACCCCTCCACTTT. This encodes CASSPGQGSPLHF.

V gene TRBV6-2 or TRBV6-3 combines with J gene TRBJ2-1; 8 bases agree with TRBD2. CDR1 and CDR2 (germline): MNHEY, SVGEGT. This CDR3 comprises 17 residues. Trimming at V came to 6 bases and at J to 4 bases, leaving 14 bases not matched to a gene. In nucleotides, the CDR3 is TGTGCCAGCAGCCGCCCCCCCGGGGGGGGCTCATACAATGAGCAGTTCTTC. Its protein is CASSRPPGGGSYNEQFF.

A note on this clone: One end of the junction is discordant with germline, which a read error may explain. This chain joins TRBV9 and TRBJ1-2; D is undetermined. The V gene's germline CDR1 is SGDLS and CDR2 YYNGEE. The CDR3 spans 17 residues. CDR3 region: CAGSPEGFGRYAGGYTF. The CDR3 DNA is TGTGCCGGCAGCCCCGAGGGTTTCGGAAGATATGCGGGTGGCTACACCTTC.

J is TRBJ1-1 and V is TRBV29-1, with a possible D match to TRBD1 (6 bases). The CDR3 consists of 13 residues. V was trimmed by 7 bases and J by 1 base, leaving 13 bases between them. The germline V gene encodes CDR1 SQVTM and CDR2 ANQGSEA. In nucleotides, the CDR3 is TGCAGCGCCTCTACAGGGACGAACACTGAAGCTTTCTTT. Residues: CSASTGTNTEAFF.

V usage is TRBV9 and J usage is TRBJ1-5, with TRBD1 matching 7 bases. Germline CDR1 is SGDLS and CDR2 is YYNGEE. The CDR3 consists of 21 residues. V shed 0 bases and J 0 bases; nucleotides not matched to a gene: 18. Here the CDR3 reads CASSVGRRRDRLPYSNQPQHF. In DNA form, the CDR3 reads TGTGCCAGCAGCGTAGGTCGGAGGCGGGACAGACTACCGTATAGCAATCAGCCCCAGCATTTT. Variable domain in full (rest from reference TRBV9 and TRBJ1-5): DSGVTQTPKHLITATGQRVTLRCSPRSGDLSVYWYQQSLDQGLQFLIQYYNGEERAKGNILERFSAQQFPDLHSELNLSSLELGDSALYFCASSVGRRRDRLPYSNQPQHFGDGTRLSIL.